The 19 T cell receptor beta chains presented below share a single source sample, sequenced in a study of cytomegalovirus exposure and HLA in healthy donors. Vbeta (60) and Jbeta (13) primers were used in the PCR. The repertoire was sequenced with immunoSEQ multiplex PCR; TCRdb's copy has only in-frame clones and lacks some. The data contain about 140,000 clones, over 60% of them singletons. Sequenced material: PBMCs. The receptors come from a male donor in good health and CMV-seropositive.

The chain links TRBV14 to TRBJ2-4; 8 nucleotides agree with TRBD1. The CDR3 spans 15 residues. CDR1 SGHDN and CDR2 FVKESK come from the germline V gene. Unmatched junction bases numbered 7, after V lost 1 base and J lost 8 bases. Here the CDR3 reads CASSQGSGGGYIQYF. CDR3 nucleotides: TGTGCCAGCAGCCAAGGGTCAGGGGGCGGATACATTCAGTACTTC.

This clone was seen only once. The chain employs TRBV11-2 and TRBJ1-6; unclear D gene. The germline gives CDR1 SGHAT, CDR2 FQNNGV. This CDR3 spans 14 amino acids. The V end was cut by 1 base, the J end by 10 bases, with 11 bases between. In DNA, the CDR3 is TGTGCCAGCAGCTTAGGCGGGCTTCGATCACCCCTCCACTTT. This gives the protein CASSLGGLRSPLHF.

CDR3 loop: CASSRTSGVNTGELFF. In DNA, the CDR3 is TGTGCCAGCAGCCGTACTTCGGGGGTGAACACCGGGGAGCTGTTTTTT. The chain couples TRBV7-6 to TRBJ2-2; a weak D match, TRBD2 (6 bases). Germline V lookup: CDR1 SGHVS, CDR2 FNYEAQ. CDR3 size: 16 residues. Trimming left V 5 bases short and J 1 base short, with 14 bases between.

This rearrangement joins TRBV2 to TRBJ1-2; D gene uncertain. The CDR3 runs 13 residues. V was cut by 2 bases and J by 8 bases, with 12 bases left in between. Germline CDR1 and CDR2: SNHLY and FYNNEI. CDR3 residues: CASSESGSRGYTF. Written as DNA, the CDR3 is TGTGCCAGCAGTGAAAGCGGCTCGCGAGGCTACACCTTC.

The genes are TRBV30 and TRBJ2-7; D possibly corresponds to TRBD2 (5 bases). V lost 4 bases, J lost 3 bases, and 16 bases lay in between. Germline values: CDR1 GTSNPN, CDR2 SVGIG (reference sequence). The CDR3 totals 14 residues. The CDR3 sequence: CAWTPGSGFYEQYF. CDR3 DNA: TGTGCCTGGACTCCTGGGAGTGGATTCTACGAGCAGTACTTC.

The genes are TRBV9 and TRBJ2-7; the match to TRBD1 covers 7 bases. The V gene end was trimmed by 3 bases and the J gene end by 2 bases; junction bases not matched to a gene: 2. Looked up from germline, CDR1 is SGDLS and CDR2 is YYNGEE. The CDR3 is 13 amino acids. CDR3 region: CASSAGQPYEQYF. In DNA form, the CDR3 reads TGTGCCAGCAGCGCGGGACAGCCCTACGAGCAGTACTTC.

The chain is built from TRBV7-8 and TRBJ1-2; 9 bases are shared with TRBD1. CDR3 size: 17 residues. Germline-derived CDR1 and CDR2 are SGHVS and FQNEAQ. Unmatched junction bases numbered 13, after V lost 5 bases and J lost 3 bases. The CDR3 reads CASSPGQGFLKDYGYTF. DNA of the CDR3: TGTGCCAGCAGCCCCGGACAGGGGTTTTTAAAAGACTATGGCTACACCTTC. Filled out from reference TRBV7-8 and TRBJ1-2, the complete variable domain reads GAGVSQSPRYKVAKRGQDVALRCDPISGHVSLFWYQQALGQGPEFLTYFQNEAQLDKSGLPSDRFFAERPEGSVSTLKIQRTQQEDSAVYLCASSPGQGFLKDYGYTFGSGTRLTVV.

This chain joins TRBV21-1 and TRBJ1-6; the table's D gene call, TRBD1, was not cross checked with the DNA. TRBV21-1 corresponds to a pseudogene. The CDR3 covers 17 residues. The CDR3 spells CASSKMVDRPYNSPLHF. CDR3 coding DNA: TGTGCCAGCAGCAAAATGGTGGACAGACCCTATAATTCACCCCTCCACTTT.

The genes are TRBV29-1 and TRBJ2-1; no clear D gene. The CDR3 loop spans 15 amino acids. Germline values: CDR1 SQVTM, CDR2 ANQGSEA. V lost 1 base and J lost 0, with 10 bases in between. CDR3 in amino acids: CSVEVRAYSYNEQFF. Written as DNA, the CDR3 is TGCAGCGTTGAAGTAAGAGCGTACTCCTACAATGAGCAGTTCTTC.

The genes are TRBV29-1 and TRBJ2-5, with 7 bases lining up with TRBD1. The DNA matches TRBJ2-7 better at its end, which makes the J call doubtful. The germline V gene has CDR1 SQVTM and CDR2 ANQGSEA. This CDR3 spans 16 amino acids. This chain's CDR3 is CSVESSNGRGIHEQYF. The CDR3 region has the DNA TGCAGCGTTGAAAGTAGTAATGGCAGGGGGATCCACGAGCAGTACTTC.

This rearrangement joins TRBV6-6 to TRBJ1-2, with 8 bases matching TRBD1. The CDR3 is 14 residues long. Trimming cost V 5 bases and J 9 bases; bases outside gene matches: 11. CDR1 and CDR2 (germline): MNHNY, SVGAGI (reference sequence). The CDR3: CASSDTGGDYSYTF. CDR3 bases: TGTGCCAGCAGTGACACAGGGGGTGATTATAGCTACACCTTC.

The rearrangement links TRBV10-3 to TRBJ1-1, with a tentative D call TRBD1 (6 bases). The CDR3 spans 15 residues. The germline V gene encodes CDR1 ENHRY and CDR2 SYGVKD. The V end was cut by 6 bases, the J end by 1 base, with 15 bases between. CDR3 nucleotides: TGTGCCATCAGGGGGGGCCGGGGGGAGAACACTGAAGCTTTCTTT. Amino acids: CAIRGGRGENTEAFF.

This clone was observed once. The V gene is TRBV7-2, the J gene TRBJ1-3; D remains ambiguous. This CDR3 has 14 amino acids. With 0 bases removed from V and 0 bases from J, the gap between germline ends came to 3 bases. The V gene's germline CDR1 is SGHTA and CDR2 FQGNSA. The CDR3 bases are TGTGCCAGCAGCTTAGCTAGCTCTGGAAACACCATATATTTT. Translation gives CASSLASSGNTIYF.

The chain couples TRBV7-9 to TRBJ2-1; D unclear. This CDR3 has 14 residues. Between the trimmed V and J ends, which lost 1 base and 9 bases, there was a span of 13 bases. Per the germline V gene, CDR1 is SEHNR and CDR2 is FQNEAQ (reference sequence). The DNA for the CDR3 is TGTGCCAGCAGCTTAGATGCGAGGCCGGGTGAGCAGTTCTTC. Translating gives CASSLDARPGEQFF.

The CDR3 is CASTSTGNEQYF. DNA for the CDR3: TGTGCCAGCACCTCGACAGGGAACGAGCAGTACTTC. V gene TRBV25-1 combines with J gene TRBJ2-7; 7 bases align to TRBD1. CDR1 MGHDK and CDR2 SYGVNS come from the germline V gene. This CDR3 is 12 amino acids long. Trimming cost V 7 bases and J 5 bases; bases outside gene matches: 5.

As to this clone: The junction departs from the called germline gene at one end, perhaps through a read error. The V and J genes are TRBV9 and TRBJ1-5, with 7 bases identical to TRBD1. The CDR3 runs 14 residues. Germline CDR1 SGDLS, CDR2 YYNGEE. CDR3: CASSPRDSIQPQHF. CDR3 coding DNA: TGTGCCAGCAGCCCCCGGGACAGCATTCAGCCCCAGCATTTT.

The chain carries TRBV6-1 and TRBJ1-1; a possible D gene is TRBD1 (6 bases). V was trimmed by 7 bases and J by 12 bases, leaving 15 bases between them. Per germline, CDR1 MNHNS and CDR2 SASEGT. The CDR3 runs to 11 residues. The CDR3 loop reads CASIGDNGSFF. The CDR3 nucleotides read TGTGCCAGCATCGGGGACAACGGGTCTTTCTTT.

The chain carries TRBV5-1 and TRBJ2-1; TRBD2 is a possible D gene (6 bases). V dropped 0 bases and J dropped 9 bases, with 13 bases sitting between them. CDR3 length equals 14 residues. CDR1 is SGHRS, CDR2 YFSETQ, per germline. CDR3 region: CASSLEAGGGEQFF. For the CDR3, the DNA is TGCGCCAGCAGCTTGGAGGCCGGGGGTGGTGAGCAGTTCTTC.

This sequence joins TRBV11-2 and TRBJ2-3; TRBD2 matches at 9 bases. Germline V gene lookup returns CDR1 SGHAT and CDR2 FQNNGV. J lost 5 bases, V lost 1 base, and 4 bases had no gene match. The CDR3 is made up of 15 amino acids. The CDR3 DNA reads TGTGCCAGCAGCTTAGGGCGGGAGGGCCAAGATACGCAGTATTTT. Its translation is CASSLGREGQDTQYF.